A selection of T cell receptor beta chains follows, all from one sample in a study of cytomegalovirus exposure and HLA in healthy donors. Data came from immunoSEQ multiplex PCR; TCRdb stores just in-frame clones and leaves some out. The sample contains about 140,000 clones, about 80% of which appear only once. Sequenced: PBMCs. These receptors were obtained from a young man in good health and CMV-seropositive. CDR3s include the opening cysteine and the closing phenylalanine or tryptophan. The order of the fields is J gene, clone size, V gene, D gene, CDR3 DNA, CDR3 protein. A D gene is named only where the DNA matches it firmly. Only some rows state a clone size, as once, few, many or a class for expanded clones.

TRBJ2-1 | NA | TRBV6-6 | TRBD2 | TGTGCCAGCAGCACCCGAGGGAGCGGGGCCCTAGGTGAGCAGTTCTTC | CASSTRGSGALGEQFF
TRBJ2-7 | few | TRBV7-9 | TRBD2 | TGTGCCAGCAGCGCCCTGACTAGCGGGAGCTCCTACGAGCAGTACTTC | CASSALTSGSSYEQYF
TRBJ2-6 | NA | TRBV19 | TRBD1 | TGTGCCAGTCTTGACAGGGCTGGGGCCAACGTCCTGACTTTC | CASLDRAGANVLTF
TRBJ1-2 | NA | TRBV5-5 | NA | TGTGCCAGCAGCGATGACCAGGGGAGGGGGGATGGCTACACCTTC | CASSDDQGRGDGYTF
TRBJ2-5 | NA | TRBV5-5 | TRBD1 | TGTGCCAGCAGCTTGCCAGGGGGTGGAGAGACCCAGTACTTC | CASSLPGGGETQYF
TRBJ2-5 | NA | TRBV19 | NA | TGTGCCAGTAGTCCCAACCCTGTTGGGGAGCAGTACTTC | CASSPNPVGEQYF
TRBJ2-7 | NA | TRBV4-1 | TRBD1 | TGCGCCAGCAGCCGCCCGGACAGGGTGGGGAACGAGCAGTACTTC | CASSRPDRVGNEQYF
TRBJ2-7 | NA | TRBV19 | NA | TGTGCCAGCAGGACAACTATCACAGCTGGGTACGAGCAGTACTTC | CASRTTITAGYEQYF
TRBJ1-6 | NA | TRBV6-5 | NA | TGTGCCAGCAGACTGACAGGAGAAGGGAGTTCACCCCTCCACTTT | CASRLTGEGSSPLHF
TRBJ1-4 | NA | TRBV7-6 | TRBD1 | TGTGCCAGCAGCTTACGGCAGGGGGCGGCAACTAATGAAAAACTGTTTTTT | CASSLRQGAATNEKLFF
TRBJ2-7 | NA | TRBV21-1 | NA | TGTGCCAGCAGCACCCGCCTGGACAAAGCCTACGAGCAGTACTTC | CASSTRLDKAYEQYF
TRBJ2-3 | NA | TRBV7-3 | NA | TGTGCCAGCAGCTCCGCAGATACGCAGTATTTT | CASSSADTQYF
TRBJ2-2 | once | TRBV6-5 | NA | TGTGCCAGCAGTCCTCGACAAACCGGGGAGCTGTTTTTT | CASSPRQTGELFF
TRBJ2-3 | NA | TRBV7-9 | NA | TGTGCCAGCAGCTTAACAGGGTATCATAGCACAGATACGCAGTATTTT | CASSLTGYHSTDTQYF
TRBJ1-6 | NA | TRBV6-4 | NA | TGTGCCAGCAGTGAAGGGACAAATAATTCACCCCTCCACTTT | CASSEGTNNSPLHF
TRBJ1-2 | NA | TRBV18 | TRBD1 | TGTGCCAGCTCACCCGGACAGGAGATTAACTATGGCTACACCTTC | CASSPGQEINYGYTF
TRBJ2-7 | NA | TRBV5-4 | TRBD2 | TGTGCCAGCAGCTTATCTAGCGGGGCGCCCTACGAGCAGTACTTC | CASSLSSGAPYEQYF
TRBJ1-1 | NA | TRBV30 | NA | TGTGCCTGGAGAAAGGGGCTGAACACTGAAGCTTTCTTT | CAWRKGLNTEAFF
TRBJ2-7 | NA | TRBV2 | NA | TGTGCCAGCAGTTCGGGACTCGCCTACGAGCAGTACTTC | CASSSGLAYEQYF
TRBJ2-5 | NA | TRBV28 | TRBD2 | TGTGCCAGCAGGGCGGGGGGGCAGAGTTACCAAGAGACCCAGTACTTC | CASRAGGQSYQETQYF
TRBJ1-1 | NA | TRBV28 | TRBD1 | TGTGCCAGCAGTCTCACAGGGGGCTCTGAAGCTTTCTTT | CASSLTGGSEAFF
TRBJ2-1 | NA | TRBV25-1 | TRBD2 | TGTGCCAGCAGTGGGCCTCTAGCGGGAGTTTACAATGAGCAGTTCTTC | CASSGPLAGVYNEQFF
TRBJ2-1 | NA | TRBV28 | TRBD2 | TGTGCCAGCAGTTCGAGCGGGGGTTACAATGAGCAGTTCTTC | CASSSSGGYNEQFF
TRBJ1-1 | NA | TRBV11-2 | TRBD1 | TGTGCCAGCAGCCAAATGGGGACAGTAAACACTGAAGCTTTCTTT | CASSQMGTVNTEAFF
TRBJ2-7 | NA | TRBV4-2 | TRBD1 | TGTGCCAGCAGCCAAGATGGGGACAGGGAAGGCCACGAGCAGTACTTC | CASSQDGDREGHEQYF
TRBJ2-2 | NA | TRBV25-1 | NA | TGTGCCAGCAGTAGAGCGACTCTCAACACCGGGGAGCTGTTTTTT | CASSRATLNTGELFF
TRBJ1-1 | NA | TRBV11-3 | NA | TGTGCCAGCAGCCTGTGGGACTCCAGCCAAGGGTCTGAAGCTTTCTTT | CASSLWDSSQGSEAFF
TRBJ1-2 | NA | TRBV27 | NA | TGTGCCAGCAGTTTTGGGGGCGCATTAAATGGCTACACCTTC | CASSFGGALNGYTF
TRBJ2-1 | NA | TRBV4-1 | TRBD1 | TGCGCCAGCAGCCAGGAACAGGGGGCCGGTGAGCAGTTCTTC | CASSQEQGAGEQFF
TRBJ1-1 | NA | TRBV27 | TRBD1 | TGTGCCAGCAGTTCCCCCCCCGAGACAGGGGGCTATAACACTGAAGCTTTCTTT | CASSSPPETGGYNTEAFF
TRBJ1-2 | NA | TRBV9 | NA | TGTGCCAGCAGCGCCCCTACGGGGGGAGCCACTTATGGCTACACCTTC | CASSAPTGGATYGYTF
TRBJ2-7 | NA | TRBV6-1 | TRBD2 | TGTGCCAGCAGTGACCGTAGGACTAGCGGTTCCTACGAGCAGTACTTC | CASSDRRTSGSYEQYF
TRBJ1-2 | NA | TRBV20-1 | NA | TGCAGTGCGGAGGACCCCTATGGCTACACCTTC | CSAEDPYGYTF
TRBJ1-2 | NA | TRBV29-1 | TRBD1 | TGCAGCGTTGGGGACAGGGGCTATGGCTACACCTTC | CSVGDRGYGYTF
TRBJ2-2 | NA | TRBV7-2 | NA | TGTGCCAGCGCAAGCGGTAACACCGGGGAGCTGTTTTTT | CASASGNTGELFF
TRBJ1-2 | NA | TRBV7-2 | NA | TGTGCCAGCACCTTAAGGAGAAACTATGGCTACACCTTC | CASTLRRNYGYTF
TRBJ1-4 | NA | TRBV5-8 | TRBD1 | TGTGCCAGCAGCCAGGGACAGCCTCTCCGTGAAAAACTGTTTTTT | CASSQGQPLREKLFF
TRBJ2-1 | NA | TRBV6-1 | TRBD2 | TGTGCCAGCAGTCTAGCGGGATCCACCTACAATGAGCAGTTCTTC | CASSLAGSTYNEQFF
TRBJ1-2 | NA | TRBV11-2 | NA | TGTGCCAGCAGCTTAGGTCTCTTATCAGAGACAGCGAACTATGGCTACACCTTC | CASSLGLLSETANYGYTF
TRBJ2-7 | NA | TRBV11-3 | TRBD2 | TGTGCCAGCAGCTTAGCCACGGGACTAGCGGAAACTTCCTACGAGCAGTACTTC | CASSLATGLAETSYEQYF
TRBJ2-5 | NA | TRBV11-2 | TRBD2 | TGTGCCAGCAGGGGCGGAGCGGGGGGGCAAGAGACCCAGTACTTC | CASRGGAGGQETQYF
TRBJ2-5 | NA | TRBV5-1 | NA | TGCGCCAGCAGCACTCTAGCTCAAGAGACCCAGTACTTC | CASSTLAQETQYF
TRBJ2-2 | NA | TRBV15 | NA | TGTGCCACCAGCGAACGACAGGTTGAGGAGGAGCTGTTTTTT | CATSERQVEEELFF
TRBJ2-3 | NA | TRBV7-2 | TRBD2 | TGTGCCAGCAGCTTAGAAGCAGGACTAGCGGGGGATACGCAGTATTTT | CASSLEAGLAGDTQYF